One and the same sample provided the 18 T cell receptor beta chains below, sequenced in a study of T cell responses to AZD1222 COVID-19 vaccine. Data came from immunoSEQ multiplex PCR; TCRdb stores just in-frame clones and leaves some out. The table records some 140,000 clones, roughly nine tenths of them present only once. The sample in question was peripheral blood, obtained on day 0 of AZD1222 vaccination. The receptors stem from an adult in good health.

This clone has more than one count but fewer than ten. The V gene is TRBV24-1, the J gene TRBJ1-1; 9 bases fit TRBD1. Germline CDR1 is KGHDR and CDR2 is SFDVKD. J gave up 2 bases and V 4 bases, and 4 bases lay outside the gene matches. The CDR3 consists of 15 residues. In DNA form, the CDR3 reads TGTGCCACCAGTGAGACGGGACAGGGAAACACTGAAGCTTTCTTT. Translated: CATSETGQGNTEAFF.

The J gene is TRBJ1-4, the V gene TRBV14; D is uncertain. The V gene's germline CDR1 is SGHDN and CDR2 FVKESK. The CDR3 has 15 amino acids. Trimming took 0 bases from V and 5 from J, leaving 10 bases between them. The CDR3 region is CASSQERMGNEKLFF. In DNA form, the CDR3 reads TGTGCCAGCAGCCAAGAAAGGATGGGGAATGAAAAACTGTTTTTT.

There are a few counts of this clone. The V call is TRBV10-1, the J call TRBJ2-1; no clear D gene. Germline V gene sequence: CDR1 WNHNN, CDR2 SYGVQD (reference sequence). Trimming cost V 0 bases and J 6 bases, with 9 bases left between them. CDR3 length equals 14 residues. The CDR3 nucleotides are TGCGCCAGCAGTGAGTCGGAGCTATTCAATGAGCAGTTCTTC. This encodes CASSESELFNEQFF.

This clone was recorded once. The gene calls are TRBV4-1 and TRBJ2-1; no definite D call. V shed 3 bases and J shed 2 bases, with 11 bases lying between them. The germline gives CDR1 MGHRA, CDR2 YSYEKL. This CDR3 comprises 15 residues. CDR3 DNA sequence: TGCGCCAGCAGCCAGCCCTCGGGCGCCTACAATGAGCAGTTCTTC. Its protein is CASSQPSGAYNEQFF.

The J gene is TRBJ1-2, the V gene TRBV30, with D hard to call. CDR1 GTSNPN and CDR2 SVGIG come from the germline V gene (reference sequence). V was shortened by 1 base and J by 6 bases, with 12 bases between the two germline ends. The CDR3 is 13 amino acids. The DNA of the CDR3 is TGTGCCTGGAGTGGGGGAAACTGGAATGGCTACACCTTC. Protein product: CAWSGGNWNGYTF.

The gene calls are TRBV20-1 and TRBJ1-2, with no clear D. Trimming took off 4 bases at V and 8 bases at J, with 11 bases between the two ends. Germline values: CDR1 DFQATT, CDR2 SNEGSKA (reference sequence). The CDR3 consists of 11 residues. CDR3 DNA sequence: TGCAGTGCTAACCAGAACGGCGGCTACACCTTC. Translated, it gives CSANQNGGYTF.

The chain links TRBV2 to TRBJ2-3, with 7 bases lining up with TRBD2. With V trimmed by 6 bases and J by 2 bases, 2 bases remained unmatched. From germline, CDR1 is SNHLY and CDR2 FYNNEI. This CDR3 comprises 13 residues. CDR3 nucleotides: TGTGCCAGCAGCCTAGCGGCCACAGATACGCAGTATTTT. Translation gives CASSLAATDTQYF.

The chain recombines TRBV13 with TRBJ1-4; D is uncertain. The V end was cut by 2 bases, the J end by 0 bases, with 7 bases between. CDR1 PRHDT and CDR2 FYEKMQ come from the germline V gene (reference sequence). This CDR3 spans 15 amino acids. The CDR3 spells CASSLLEPTNEKLFF. CDR3 nucleotide sequence: TGTGCCAGCAGCTTATTAGAACCAACTAATGAAAAACTGTTTTTT.

This sequence joins TRBV4-1 and TRBJ2-7, with 12 bases matching TRBD2. Trimming removed 1 base from V and 0 bases from J; junction bases left unmatched: 4. Germline V gene lookup returns CDR1 MGHRA and CDR2 YSYEKL. The CDR3 is 17 residues long. The CDR3 DNA reads TGCGCCAGCAGCCAAGCGAGACTAGCGGGGGCCTCCTACGAGCAGTACTTC. Translating it yields CASSQARLAGASYEQYF.

V usage is TRBV18 and J usage is TRBJ1-1; 7 bases match TRBD1. CDR1 KGHSH and CDR2 LQKENI come from the germline V gene. The CDR3 covers 14 residues. V lost 6 bases to trimming and J lost 5 bases; unmatched junction nucleotides: 9. CDR3 nucleotide sequence: TGTGCCAGCTCGCAGCAGGGGGATAGGACTGAAGCTTTCTTT. Translating it yields CASSQQGDRTEAFF. The full variable domain, rest sourced from reference TRBV18 and TRBJ1-1, is NAGVMQNPRHLVRRRGQEARLRCSPMKGHSHVYWYRQLPEEGLKFMVYLQKENIIDESGMPKERFSAEFPKEGPSILRIQQVVRGDSAAYFCASSQQGDRTEAFFGQGTRLTVV.

This clone has a single count. This chain connects TRBV11-3 to TRBJ2-1; D possibly corresponds to TRBD2 (5 bases). The germline V gene encodes CDR1 SGHNT and CDR2 YENEEA. V lost 4 bases and J lost 7, with 23 bases in between. The CDR3 runs 17 residues. In DNA form, the CDR3 reads TGTGCCAGCAGCTCCGGACGTGCCCGGCCCTCGGGGAATGAGCAGTTCTTC. As protein: CASSSGRARPSGNEQFF.

The gene calls are TRBV28 and TRBJ2-5; 8 bases are shared with TRBD2. Germline-derived CDR1 and CDR2 are MDHEN and SYDVKM. J was trimmed by 5 bases and V by 6 bases; bases with no gene match: 8. The CDR3 sequence is 14 residues long. The CDR3 here is CASRSPGLVETQYF. The CDR3 nucleotides are TGTGCCAGCAGGAGTCCGGGACTAGTGGAGACCCAGTACTTC.

The rearrangement joins TRBV10-3 to TRBJ1-3; D not resolved. Trimming removed 6 bases at V and 0 bases at J, with 9 bases between. Germline CDR1 is ENHRY and CDR2 is SYGVKD. The CDR3 is 14 residues long. CDR3 loop: CAISPESSGNTIYF. The DNA for the CDR3 is TGTGCCATCAGCCCGGAGAGCTCTGGAAACACCATATATTTT.

The chain combines TRBV2 with TRBJ2-7, with 8 bases fitting TRBD1. The germline V gene encodes CDR1 SNHLY and CDR2 FYNNEI. The CDR3 runs to 15 residues. V was pared by 2 bases and J by 6 bases, with 9 bases of the junction left unmatched. The DNA of the CDR3 is TGTGCCAGCAGTGAAACTGGACAGGGAGTCGGCGAGCAGTACTTC. It codes for CASSETGQGVGEQYF.

The chain joins TRBV5-4 to TRBJ1-1; no firm D call. V was trimmed by 1 base and J by 0 bases, leaving 7 bases between them. This CDR3 has 14 amino acids. Germline CDR1 and CDR2: SGHNT and YYREEE (reference sequence). CDR3: CASSLSILNTEAFF. The CDR3 region has the DNA TGTGCCAGCAGCTTGTCCATCCTGAACACTGAAGCTTTCTTT.

This clone was observed once. The chain employs TRBV11-2 and TRBJ1-4, with D possibly being TRBD1 (6 bases). The germline V and J ends were trimmed by 3 bases and 2 bases, with 10 bases remaining between them. Germline V gene data show CDR1 as SGHAT and CDR2 as FQNNGV. The CDR3 spans 15 residues. The CDR3 loop reads CASSLRGLTNEKLFF. In DNA form, the CDR3 reads TGTGCCAGCAGCTTGCGGGGGCTGACTAATGAAAAACTGTTTTTT.

With respect to this clone: A far larger clone is only one base removed, so a read error is likely. In DNA, the CDR3 is TGTGCCAGCAGTTTAATGGGGGCCTATGGCTACACCTTC. Its protein is CASSLMGAYGYTF. The rearrangement uses TRBV28 and TRBJ1-2, with D possibly matching TRBD1 (6 bases). Looked up from germline, CDR1 is MDHEN and CDR2 is SYDVKM. V was pared by 2 bases and J by 4 bases, with 8 bases between. The CDR3 has 13 residues.

This clone appeared once. CDR3 bases: TGCGCCAGCAGCCCGGCGGGGGTGTCGTTAACTGAAGCTTTCTTT. As protein: CASSPAGVSLTEAFF. The chain combines TRBV5-1 with TRBJ1-1; D might be TRBD1 (5 bases). Between the trimmed V and J ends, which lost 4 bases and 5 bases, there was a span of 18 bases. Germline lookup yields CDR1 SGHRS and CDR2 YFSETQ. The length of the CDR3 is 15 residues.